This T cell receptor (beta chain) appears in the sequencing data of a study of T cell responses to AZD1222 COVID-19 vaccine. The study, taken as a whole, reports: At study baseline, merely more than 5 AZD1222 recipients were seropositive. The study found vaccine-associated CD4 TCRs spanning spike, dominant at 160-218 and 743-854. The study reported that nearly half of spike-specific TCRs target unmutated variant regions. Donor demographics were predominantly white British with a female majority; clonal diversity may be underestimated.

About this clone: Its antigen is as yet unknown.

TCRdb's table, derived via immunoSEQ multiplex PCR, lists solely in-frame clones and lacks some. The sample holds roughly 120,000 clones, approximately 90% seen once. Sample: peripheral blood, taken 28 days after the second AZD1222 dose. The clonotype comes from an adult who received the AZD1222 COVID-19 vaccine.

CDR3 bases: TGTGCCAGCAGTTTGCCAGGGATTGGATATACGCAGTATTTT. Protein: CASSLPGIGYTQYF. This chain uses TRBV28 with TRBJ2-3; a weak D match, TRBD1 (5 bases). Germline assignment: CDR1 MDHEN and CDR2 SYDVKM. The CDR3 runs 14 residues. V was cut by 3 bases and J by 7 bases, with 14 bases left in between. Complete variable domain (other parts from reference TRBV28 and TRBJ2-3): DVKVTQSSRYLVKRTGEKVFLECVQDMDHENMFWYRQDPGLGLRLIYFSYDVKMKEKGDIPEGYSVSREKKERFSLILESASTNQTSMYLCASSLPGIGYTQYFGPGTRLTVL.